Below are 18 T cell receptor beta chains sequenced from a single sample in a study of cytomegalovirus exposure and HLA in healthy donors. PCR involved 60 Vbeta and 13 Jbeta primers. The repertoire was sequenced with immunoSEQ multiplex PCR; TCRdb's copy has only in-frame clones and lacks some. Of tens of thousands of clones listed, approximately 82% are singletons. The sample consisted of PBMCs. The source of these receptors is a man aged 45-60 years in good health and CMV-seronegative.

CDR3 DNA: TGTGCCAGCAGTTTTAGTCAGGGCATGAACACTGAAGCTTTCTTT. Protein sequence: CASSFSQGMNTEAFF. V usage is TRBV6-5 and J usage is TRBJ1-1; tentative D call: TRBD1 (5 bases). Trimming left V 4 bases short and J 0 bases short, with 12 bases between. The CDR3 consists of 15 residues. The germline V gene encodes CDR1 MNHEY and CDR2 SVGAGI.

This chain connects TRBV7-6 to TRBJ1-5, with TRBD1 matching over 10 bases. Germline assignment: CDR1 SGHVS and CDR2 FNYEAQ. V trimming: 5 bases; J trimming: 1 base; junction bases outside the gene matches: 8. This CDR3 contains 17 residues. In DNA form, the CDR3 reads TGTGCCAGCAGCCCAGGACAGGGGGAATGGAGCAATCAGCCCCAGCATTTT. Protein product: CASSPGQGEWSNQPQHF.

The rearrangement uses TRBV6-1 and TRBJ1-5; 7 bases are shared with TRBD1. The germline V gene has CDR1 MNHNS and CDR2 SASEGT. The V segment lost 2 bases and the J segment 6 bases; nucleotides outside the gene matches: 16. This CDR3 is built from 18 residues. CDR3: CASSERFWGPGGLQPQHF. The CDR3 DNA sequence: TGTGCCAGCAGTGAAAGGTTTTGGGGGCCAGGGGGACTTCAGCCCCAGCATTTT.

This chain joins TRBV19 and TRBJ2-1; 12 bases are shared with TRBD2. Germline trimming cut 5 bases from V and 10 bases from J; bases unmatched to any gene: 12. This CDR3 is built from 16 residues. Germline CDR1 reads LNHDA; CDR2 reads SQIVND (reference sequence). CDR3 nucleotides: TGTGCCAGTAGTGCCAAACTAGCGGGGGGTCCCGGGGAGCAGTTCTTC. This sequence encodes CASSAKLAGGPGEQFF.

This chain joins TRBV6-4 and TRBJ2-3; 9 nucleotides align to TRBD2. J gave up 5 bases and V 10 bases, and 10 bases lay outside the gene matches. Germline loops: CDR1 MRHNA, CDR2 SNTAGT. This CDR3 region has 14 residues. CDR3 nucleotides: TGTGCCACCTCCCCCAGCGGGGGGCGAGATACGCAGTATTTT. Residues: CATSPSGGRDTQYF.

The chain joins TRBV28 to TRBJ2-3; 9 bases are shared with TRBD1. Germline V gives CDR1 MDHEN, CDR2 SYDVKM. Trimming removed 6 bases from V and 6 bases from J; junction bases left unmatched: 13. CDR3 length equals 16 residues. The chain's CDR3 is CASSLINPTGGDTQYF. In nucleotides, the CDR3 is TGTGCCAGCAGCCTGATCAACCCTACAGGGGGCGATACGCAGTATTTT.

The chain is built from TRBV10-2 and TRBJ2-1; maybe TRBD2 (5 bases). Germline values: CDR1 WSHSY, CDR2 SAAADI. This CDR3 has 17 residues. Between the trimmed V and J ends, which lost 4 bases and 0 bases, there was a span of 16 bases. CDR3 coding DNA: TGCGCCAGCAGTGGAGGGCCGGGAAGCAGCTCCTACAATGAGCAGTTCTTC. This sequence encodes CASSGGPGSSSYNEQFF.

The rearrangement uses TRBV5-6 and TRBJ1-2; 9 bases are a match to TRBD1. The trim removed 1 base at V and 7 bases at J, leaving 5 bases unmatched. The CDR3 consists of 14 residues. Germline-derived CDR1 and CDR2 are SGHDT and YYEEEE. DNA for the CDR3: TGTGCCAGCAGCTTGACAGGGGGCTATAGTGGCTACACCTTC. Its translation is CASSLTGGYSGYTF. The entire variable domain, with the rest obtained from reference TRBV5-6 and TRBJ1-2, is as follows: DAGVTQSPTHLIKTRGQQVTLRCSPKSGHDTVSWYQQALGQGPQFIFQYYEEEERQRGNFPDRFSGHQFPNYSSELNVNALLLGDSALYLCASSLTGGYSGYTFGSGTRLTVV.

The J gene is TRBJ2-7, the V gene TRBV6-6; tentative D call: TRBD1 (5 bases). With 5 bases removed from V and 0 bases from J, the gap between germline ends came to 11 bases. Germline V CDR1 and CDR2: MNHNY, SVGAGI (reference sequence). The CDR3 is made up of 14 amino acids. The CDR3 sequence: CASSNRQSSYEQYF. CDR3 nucleotides: TGTGCCAGCAGTAATAGACAGAGCTCCTACGAGCAGTACTTC.

V and J are TRBV30 and TRBJ1-2; 7 bases line up with TRBD1. The CDR3 has 15 amino acids. CDR1 and CDR2 from the germline V gene are GTSNPN and SVGIG (reference sequence). Trimming took 1 base from V and 0 from J; bases not matched to a gene: 5. The CDR3 reads CAWSARQGSNYGYTF. The CDR3 DNA reads TGTGCCTGGAGTGCACGACAGGGTTCTAACTATGGCTACACCTTC.

The chain recombines TRBV11-2 with TRBJ2-3; 8 positions agree with TRBD2. The V segment lost 5 bases and the J segment 3 bases; nucleotides outside the gene matches: 10. Germline-derived CDR1 and CDR2 are SGHAT and FQNNGV. The CDR3 is 16 amino acids. The DNA for the CDR3 is TGTGCCAGCAGCCTAGGGACTAGAATGGGAACAGATACGCAGTATTTT. This translates into CASSLGTRMGTDTQYF. The full variable domain, its missing parts supplied by reference TRBV11-2 and TRBJ2-3, is EAGVAQSPRYKIIEKRQSVAFWCNPISGHATLYWYQQILGQGPKLLIQFQNNGVVDDSQLPKDRFSAERLKGVDSTLKIQPAKLEDSAVYLCASSLGTRMGTDTQYFGPGTRLTVL.

This clone was seen a handful of times. This sequence joins TRBV9 and TRBJ2-5; 8 bases agree with TRBD2. The CDR3 is 15 amino acids. Germline CDR1 and CDR2: SGDLS and YYNGEE. V shed 0 bases, J shed 4 bases, and the junction held 5 bases outside the gene matches. The CDR3 protein is CASSVATGGRETQYF. For the CDR3, the DNA is TGTGCCAGCAGCGTAGCAACGGGGGGGCGAGAGACCCAGTACTTC.

This clone was counted only a few times. J is TRBJ1-3 and V is TRBV6-6; weak D call: TRBD1 (6 bases). V lost 5 bases, J lost 0 bases, and 14 bases lay in between. Germline-derived CDR1 and CDR2 are MNHNY and SVGAGI (reference sequence). This CDR3 comprises 16 residues. This chain's CDR3 is CASSRTAGYSGNTIYF. CDR3 sequence (DNA): TGTGCCAGCAGTCGGACAGCTGGCTACTCTGGAAACACCATATATTTT.

V usage is TRBV7-9 and J usage is TRBJ1-4; 11 nucleotides match TRBD1. CDR1 and CDR2 from the germline V gene are SEHNR and FQNEAQ (reference sequence). The junction had 12 bases not matched to a gene; V was cut back by 5 bases and J by 1 base. The CDR3 sequence is 19 residues long. The CDR3 region is CASSRAGTGGSRTNEKLFF. The CDR3 region has the DNA TGTGCCAGCAGCCGCGCCGGGACAGGGGGTTCTAGAACTAATGAAAAACTGTTTTTT.

CDR3 sequence: CASSGGGGPSSLGYTF. In DNA form, the CDR3 reads TGCGCCAGCAGCGGGGGAGGGGGGCCTTCTTCTCTTGGCTACACCTTC. The chain joins TRBV5-1 to TRBJ1-2, with a tentative D call TRBD1 (6 bases). Between the trimmed V and J ends, which lost 4 bases and 7 bases, there was a span of 23 bases. Germline assignment: CDR1 SGHRS and CDR2 YFSETQ. CDR3 length equals 16 residues.

This sequence joins TRBV5-1 and TRBJ1-4; TRBD1 aligns across 10 bases. The CDR3 is 14 amino acids. Trimming at V came to 5 bases and at J to 7 bases, leaving 5 bases not matched to a gene. CDR1 is SGHRS and CDR2 is YFSETQ in the germline V gene. The CDR3 DNA is TGCGCCAGCAGGTCCGGGACAGGGGCTGAAAAACTGTTTTTT. It translates to CASRSGTGAEKLFF.

The gene calls are TRBV7-2 and TRBJ2-1, with D tentatively TRBD1 (6 bases). CDR1 and CDR2 (germline): SGHTA, FQGNSA. The CDR3 consists of 15 residues. Trimming stripped 4 bases from V and 6 bases from J, with 16 bases between. This chain's CDR3 is CASSSRGQVSNEQFF. CDR3 coding DNA: TGTGCCAGCAGCTCCCGGGGACAAGTATCCAATGAGCAGTTCTTC.

This sequence joins TRBV5-1 and TRBJ1-1; D is ambiguous. V lost 1 base, J lost 1 base, and 14 bases lay in between. The germline gives CDR1 SGHRS, CDR2 YFSETQ. The length of the CDR3 is 16 residues. CDR3 protein: CASSLTDIVQNTEAFF. The CDR3 DNA reads TGCGCCAGCAGCTTGACAGACATAGTACAGAACACTGAAGCTTTCTTT.